Sequencing of this T cell receptor (beta chain) was carried out in a study of Ad26.COV2.S vaccination and SARS-CoV-2 variants. Overall study: Doses of Ad26.COV2.S were injected into muscle once or twice, 56 days apart.

This clone was seen just once. Its antigen remains unidentified. Treatment reported: roughly 20 received Ad26.COV2.S at low or high dose, single or two shots; 5 received placebo; per-sample allocation not given. Sampling occurred on day 63 after the first vaccine or placebo injection. It was Wuhan-strain SARS-CoV-2 spike that the Ad26 vaccine vector expressed. Trimming cost V 2 bases and J 5 bases, with 21 bases left between them. This CDR3 comprises 16 residues. Germline loops: CDR1 GTSNPN, CDR2 SVGIG (reference sequence). Assay: immunoSEQ multiplex PCR; the TCRdb copy retains only in-frame clones and omits some. The sample shows some 250,000 clones, approximately 90% of them seen only once. General observations from the study: Total T cell responses were possibly underestimated by TCR breadth and depth analyses. Placebo recipients trailed vaccine recipients in spike-specific TCR breadth.

Here the sequenced sample was peripheral blood, taken in a trial of Ad26.COV2.S vaccine versus placebo. J is TRBJ2-5 and V is TRBV30; D is perhaps TRBD2 (7 bases). The TCR sequence derives from a person aged 18-65 years who received the Ad26.COV2.S COVID-19 vaccine or a placebo. Here the CDR3 reads CAWSREGGRLLETQYF. In DNA form, the CDR3 reads TGTGCCTGGAGTAGGGAGGGGGGCCGTCTTCTTGAGACCCAGTACTTC.